The clone carrying this TCR beta chain has just a few counts. The antigen remains undetermined. This may come from a read error, since a much larger clone is one base off. Germline assignment: CDR1 SQVTM and CDR2 ANQGSEA. The ends were cut back, 3 bases at V and 3 bases at J, with 11 bases in the middle. The CDR3 is 13 amino acids. The time point here: patch test 2, 6 weeks after DPC sensitization. Treatment here: therapeutic diphenylcyclopropenone sensitization with weekly scalp DPC. These data belong to a study of human T cells and chemical hapten exposure. In the study overall: Patients additionally received therapeutic doses of diphenylcyclopropenone on the scalp once a week, and this continued throughout the roughly 25-week study. Cases of alopecia areata, totalis or universalis occurred in a predominantly female patient group.

Study findings and constraints: Since the donors had alopecia, their immune response may not be the same as that of healthy people.

The library labeled individual cDNA molecules by adding unique molecular identifiers to them. TCRdb independently ran MiXCR on the RACE reads; one entry per CDR3 protein. This sample has roughly 380,000 distinct CDR3 sequences, with about 6% found just once. This rearrangement joins TRBV29-1 to TRBJ1-1, with D tentatively TRBD1 (6 bases). The input for sequencing was whole blood, taken in connection with sensitization to the hapten diphenylcyclopropenone (DPC). This sequence originates from a woman under 30 with alopecia areata. Some clones in this sample may be carry-over from other donors' samples. CDR3 sequence (DNA): TGCAGCGTTGATCGGACAGCGGACACTGAAGCTTTCTTT. Amino acids: CSVDRTADTEAFF.